The next 12 T cell receptor beta chains were all read from a single sample in a study of blood T cell repertoires in COVID-19. TCRdb's table, derived via immunoSEQ multiplex PCR, lists solely in-frame clones and lacks some. The repertoire consists of approximately 120,000 clones, with approximately 85% occurring once and the leading ten covering 3.5% to 5%. Sequenced sample: peripheral blood. The receptors derive from a human donor in a cohort sampled during active COVID-19.

The chain joins TRBV11-2 to TRBJ1-1; the D is unclear. In germline, CDR1 is SGHAT, CDR2 FQNNGV. The CDR3 has 14 residues. Trimming cost V 4 bases and J 1 base, with 10 bases left between them. The CDR3 protein is CASSSIQENTEAFF. For the CDR3, the DNA is TGTGCCAGCAGCTCCATCCAGGAGAACACTGAAGCTTTCTTT.

The genes are TRBV19 and TRBJ2-3; the D gene is possibly TRBD1 (6 bases). Germline loops: CDR1 LNHDA, CDR2 SQIVND (reference sequence). With 10 bases removed from V and 6 bases from J, the gap between germline ends came to 17 bases. There are 13 residues in the CDR3. The CDR3 protein is CATIQGSLDTQYF. For the CDR3, the DNA is TGTGCCACCATACAGGGTTCCCTCGATACGCAGTATTTT.

This rearrangement joins TRBV7-9 to TRBJ1-1; D not certain. Germline V gene data show CDR1 as SEHNR and CDR2 as FQNEAQ (reference sequence). V was shortened by 6 bases and J by 0 bases, with 8 bases between the two germline ends. The CDR3 is 13 residues long. Here the CDR3 reads CASRNSMNTEAFF. The CDR3 DNA is TGTGCCAGCAGGAATTCTATGAACACTGAAGCTTTCTTT.

The chain employs TRBV7-3 and TRBJ2-3, with TRBD1 matching 12 bases. CDR3 length: 17 residues. Germline CDR1 is SGHTA and CDR2 is FQGTGA. The J segment lost 5 bases and the V segment lost 1 base, leaving 7 bases of the junction unmatched. CDR3 protein: CASSLIAGTGGRDTQYF. The CDR3 DNA is TGTGCCAGCAGCTTAATTGCCGGGACAGGGGGCCGAGATACGCAGTATTTT.

This clone was detected once. The J gene is TRBJ2-7, the V gene TRBV4-3, with TRBD2 identical over 7 bases. This CDR3 has 16 amino acids. Trimming cost V 0 bases and J 4 bases; bases outside gene matches: 9. Germline CDR1 reads LGHNA; CDR2 reads YSLEER. The CDR3, as DNA: TGCGCCAGCAGCCAAGATATGGGGGGGAGGTTATACGAGCAGTACTTC. Its protein is CASSQDMGGRLYEQYF.

V and J are TRBV27 and TRBJ1-1; 11 bases line up with TRBD1. V was clipped by 2 bases and J by 7 bases; unmatched bases: 6. Germline CDR1 reads MNHEY; CDR2 reads SMNVEV (reference sequence). The CDR3 is made up of 15 amino acids. CDR3 bases: TGTGCCAGCAGTTTAGGGACAGGGGGTGACAATGAAGCTTTCTTT. It encodes CASSLGTGGDNEAFF.

This clone was counted a single time. The V gene is TRBV6-5, the J gene TRBJ1-1; 7 bases line up with TRBD1. Germline V gives CDR1 MNHEY, CDR2 SVGAGI. V shed 0 bases and J 2 bases; nucleotides not matched to a gene: 6. The CDR3 consists of 16 residues. The CDR3 reads CASSYSAGGLNTEAFF. As DNA, the CDR3 is TGTGCCAGCAGTTACTCGGCAGGGGGATTAAACACTGAAGCTTTCTTT.

The chain employs TRBV5-5 and TRBJ2-1; 15 bases are a match to TRBD2. V shed 4 bases and J 4 bases; nucleotides not matched to a gene: 9. This CDR3 spans 18 amino acids. Germline values: CDR1 SGHKS, CDR2 YYEKEE (reference sequence). The CDR3 sequence is CASSPGLAGGTIYNEQFF. As DNA, the CDR3 is TGTGCCAGCAGCCCTGGACTAGCGGGAGGGACTATTTACAATGAGCAGTTCTTC.

The chain recombines TRBV19 with TRBJ1-1; D is possibly TRBD1 (5 bases). Germline CDR1 reads LNHDA; CDR2 reads SQIVND (reference sequence). This CDR3 contains 14 residues. V lost 3 bases and J 2 bases, leaving 10 bases between the germline ends. The CDR3 spells CASSIPTVNTEAFF. DNA for the CDR3: TGTGCCAGTAGTATCCCGACAGTAAACACTGAAGCTTTCTTT. Drawing the rest from reference TRBV19 and TRBJ1-1, the complete variable domain is DGGITQSPKYLFRKEGQNVTLSCEQNLNHDAMYWYRQDPGQGLRLIYYSQIVNDFQKGDIAEGYSVSREKKESFPLTVTSAQKNPTAFYLCASSIPTVNTEAFFGQGTRLTVV.

The chain uses TRBV9 and TRBJ1-5; TRBD1 is a possible D gene (5 bases). Germline V lookup: CDR1 SGDLS, CDR2 YYNGEE. This CDR3 is 15 amino acids long. V lost 4 bases and J 4 bases, leaving 15 bases between the germline ends. CDR3 residues: CASSSSRQINQPQHF. The CDR3 bases are TGTGCCAGCAGCTCTTCTCGACAGATTAATCAGCCCCAGCATTTT.

The chain recombines TRBV7-6 with TRBJ2-1; the D gene is possibly TRBD2 (6 bases). Germline CDR1 is SGHVS and CDR2 is FNYEAQ. The germline V and J ends were trimmed by 1 base and 1 base, with 17 bases remaining between them. This CDR3 is built from 18 residues. The CDR3 is CASSLEGTPSSSYNEQFF. DNA of the CDR3: TGTGCCAGCAGCTTAGAAGGGACTCCTTCTAGTTCCTACAATGAGCAGTTCTTC.

This chain uses TRBV7-9 with TRBJ2-5; TRBD1 might be the D (5 bases). The CDR3 extends over 14 amino acids. CDR1 is SEHNR and CDR2 is FQNEAQ in the germline V gene (reference sequence). Trimming removed 2 bases at V and 3 bases at J, with 10 bases between. The CDR3 reads CASSLRQQKETQYF. For the CDR3, the DNA is TGTGCCAGCAGCTTAAGACAGCAAAAAGAGACCCAGTACTTC.